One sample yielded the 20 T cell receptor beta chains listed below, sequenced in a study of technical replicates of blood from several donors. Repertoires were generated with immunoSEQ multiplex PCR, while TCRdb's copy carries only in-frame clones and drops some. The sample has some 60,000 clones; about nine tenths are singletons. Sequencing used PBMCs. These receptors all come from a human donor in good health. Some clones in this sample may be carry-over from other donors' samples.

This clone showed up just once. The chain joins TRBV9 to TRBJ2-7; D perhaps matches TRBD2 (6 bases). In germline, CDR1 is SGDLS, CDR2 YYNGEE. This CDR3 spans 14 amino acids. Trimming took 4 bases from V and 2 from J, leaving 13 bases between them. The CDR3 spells CASSPLTSTYEQYF. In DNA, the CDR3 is TGTGCCAGCAGCCCCCTGACTAGTACCTACGAGCAGTACTTC.

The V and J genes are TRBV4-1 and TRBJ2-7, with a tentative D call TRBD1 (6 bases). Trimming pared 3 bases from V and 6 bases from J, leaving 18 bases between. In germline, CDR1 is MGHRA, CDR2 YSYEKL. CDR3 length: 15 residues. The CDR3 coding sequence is TGCGCCAGCAGCCAGGACGAGGGCAGGGGAAGCGAGCAGTACTTC. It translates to CASSQDEGRGSEQYF.

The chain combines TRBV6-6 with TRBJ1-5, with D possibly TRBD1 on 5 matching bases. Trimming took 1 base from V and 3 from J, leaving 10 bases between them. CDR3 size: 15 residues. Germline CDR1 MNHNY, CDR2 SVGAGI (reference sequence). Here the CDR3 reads CASSYFSGDNQPQHF. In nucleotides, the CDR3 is TGTGCCAGCAGTTACTTTTCGGGGGACAATCAGCCCCAGCATTTT.

In nucleotides, the CDR3 is TGTGCCAGCAGCTCCGGGACAGGGCTCGTCGAGCAGTACTTC. Protein product: CASSSGTGLVEQYF. The J gene is TRBJ2-7, the V gene TRBV7-8; 9 bases are a match to TRBD1. Looked up from germline, CDR1 is SGHVS and CDR2 is FQNEAQ. This CDR3 has 14 amino acids. Unmatched junction bases numbered 7, after V lost 4 bases and J lost 6 bases.

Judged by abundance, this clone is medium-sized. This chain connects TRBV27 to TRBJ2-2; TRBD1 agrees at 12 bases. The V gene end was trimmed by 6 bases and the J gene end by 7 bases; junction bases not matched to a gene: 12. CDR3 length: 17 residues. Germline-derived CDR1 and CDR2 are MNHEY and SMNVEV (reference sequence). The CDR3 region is CASSQTGTGGYGGELFF. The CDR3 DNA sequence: TGTGCCAGCAGCCAAACCGGGACAGGGGGCTACGGCGGGGAGCTGTTTTTT.

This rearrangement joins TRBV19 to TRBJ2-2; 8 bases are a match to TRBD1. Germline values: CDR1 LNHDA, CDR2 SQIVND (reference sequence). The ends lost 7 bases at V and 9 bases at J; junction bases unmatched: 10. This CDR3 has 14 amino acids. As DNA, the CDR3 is TGTGCCAGTACCCCGGGACAGGACCGGTGGGAGCTGTTTTTT. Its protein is CASTPGQDRWELFF.

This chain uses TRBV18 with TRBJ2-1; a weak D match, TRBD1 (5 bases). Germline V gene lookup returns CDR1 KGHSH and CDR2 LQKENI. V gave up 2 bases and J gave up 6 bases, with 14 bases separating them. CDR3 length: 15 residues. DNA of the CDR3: TGTGCCAGCTCACCAGCCGTCCAGGGCCCCAATGAGCAGTTCTTC. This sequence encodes CASSPAVQGPNEQFF.

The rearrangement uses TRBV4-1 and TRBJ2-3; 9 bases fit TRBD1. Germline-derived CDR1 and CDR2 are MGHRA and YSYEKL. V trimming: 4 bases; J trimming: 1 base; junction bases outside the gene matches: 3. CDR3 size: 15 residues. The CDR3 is CASSPQGAGTDTQYF. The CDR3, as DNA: TGCGCCAGCAGCCCACAGGGGGCGGGCACAGATACGCAGTATTTT.

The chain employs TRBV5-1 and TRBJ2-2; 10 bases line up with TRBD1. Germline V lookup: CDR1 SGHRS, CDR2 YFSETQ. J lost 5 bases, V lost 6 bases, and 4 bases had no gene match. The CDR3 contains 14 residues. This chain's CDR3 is CASIGQGVTGELFF. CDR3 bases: TGCGCCAGCATTGGACAGGGGGTGACCGGGGAGCTGTTTTTT. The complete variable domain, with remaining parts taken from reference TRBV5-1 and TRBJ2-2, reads KAGVTQTPRYLIKTRGQQVTLSCSPISGHRSVSWYQQTPGQGLQFLFEYFSETQRNKGNFPGRFSGRQFSNSRSEMNVSTLELGDSALYLCASIGQGVTGELFFGEGSRLTVL.

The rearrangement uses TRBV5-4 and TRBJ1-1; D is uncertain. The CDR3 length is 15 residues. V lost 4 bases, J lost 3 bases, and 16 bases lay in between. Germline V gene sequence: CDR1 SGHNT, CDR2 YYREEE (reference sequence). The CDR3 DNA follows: TGTGCCAGCAGCCTAGACCCGGGGAAGTACACTGAAGCTTTCTTT. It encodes CASSLDPGKYTEAFF.

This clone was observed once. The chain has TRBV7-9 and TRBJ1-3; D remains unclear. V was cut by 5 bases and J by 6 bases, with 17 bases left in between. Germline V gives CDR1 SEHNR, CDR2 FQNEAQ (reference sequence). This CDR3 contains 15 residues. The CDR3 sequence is CASSQNQRLENTIYF. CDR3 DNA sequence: TGTGCCAGCAGCCAAAACCAGAGACTAGAAAACACCATATATTTT.

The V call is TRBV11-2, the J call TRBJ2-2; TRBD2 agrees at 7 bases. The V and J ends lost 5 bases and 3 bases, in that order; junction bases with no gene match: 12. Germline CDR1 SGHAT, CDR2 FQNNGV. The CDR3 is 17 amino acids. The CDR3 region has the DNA TGTGCCAGCAGCGCTATACTAGCGACGGGACACACCGGGGAGCTGTTTTTT. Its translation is CASSAILATGHTGELFF.

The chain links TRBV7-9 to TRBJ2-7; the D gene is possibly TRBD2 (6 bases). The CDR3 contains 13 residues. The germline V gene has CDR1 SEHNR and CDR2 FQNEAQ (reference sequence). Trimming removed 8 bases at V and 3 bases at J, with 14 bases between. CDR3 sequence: CASGSAGGYEQYF. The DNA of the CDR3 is TGTGCCAGCGGCTCGGCCGGGGGCTACGAGCAGTACTTC.

The CDR3 nucleotides read TGTGCCAGCAGCCAGGGAGGACCCAACCCTGAGCAGTTCTTC. Translated: CASSQGGPNPEQFF. The V and J genes are TRBV28 and TRBJ2-1, with D maybe TRBD2 (6 bases). The CDR3 length is 14 residues. The V gene's germline CDR1 is MDHEN and CDR2 SYDVKM. V lost 6 bases, J lost 9 bases, and 18 bases lay in between.

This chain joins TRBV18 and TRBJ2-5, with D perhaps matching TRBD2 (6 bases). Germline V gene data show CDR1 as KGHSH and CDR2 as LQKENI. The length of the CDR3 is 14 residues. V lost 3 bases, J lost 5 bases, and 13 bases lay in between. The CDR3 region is CASSPGRGDETQYF. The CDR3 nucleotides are TGTGCCAGCTCACCCGGGCGGGGAGATGAGACCCAGTACTTC.

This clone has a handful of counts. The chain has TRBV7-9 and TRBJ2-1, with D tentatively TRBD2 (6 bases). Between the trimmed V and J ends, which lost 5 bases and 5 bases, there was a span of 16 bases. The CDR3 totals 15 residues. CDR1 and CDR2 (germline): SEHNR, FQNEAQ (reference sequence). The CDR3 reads CASSPGLPRDNEQFF. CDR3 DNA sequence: TGTGCCAGCAGCCCGGGACTGCCCCGGGACAATGAGCAGTTCTTC.

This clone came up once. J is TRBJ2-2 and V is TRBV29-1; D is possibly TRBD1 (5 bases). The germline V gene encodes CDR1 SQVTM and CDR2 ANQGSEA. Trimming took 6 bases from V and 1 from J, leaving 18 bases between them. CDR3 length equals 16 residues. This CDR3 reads CSVGFWQGENTGELFF. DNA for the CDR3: TGCAGCGTGGGATTCTGGCAGGGTGAGAACACCGGGGAGCTGTTTTTT.

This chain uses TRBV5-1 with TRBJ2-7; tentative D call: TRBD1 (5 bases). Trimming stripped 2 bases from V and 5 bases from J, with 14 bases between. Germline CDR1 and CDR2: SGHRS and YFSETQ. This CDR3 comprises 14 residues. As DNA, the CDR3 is TGCGCCAGCAGCTTAACAGGCTGGCCCGACGAGCAGTACTTC. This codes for CASSLTGWPDEQYF.

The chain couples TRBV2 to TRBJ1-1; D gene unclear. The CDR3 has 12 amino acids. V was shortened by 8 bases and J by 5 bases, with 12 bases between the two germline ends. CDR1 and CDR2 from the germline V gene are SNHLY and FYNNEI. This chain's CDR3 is CASGQVWTEAFF. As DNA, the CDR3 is TGTGCCAGCGGGCAGGTATGGACTGAAGCTTTCTTT.

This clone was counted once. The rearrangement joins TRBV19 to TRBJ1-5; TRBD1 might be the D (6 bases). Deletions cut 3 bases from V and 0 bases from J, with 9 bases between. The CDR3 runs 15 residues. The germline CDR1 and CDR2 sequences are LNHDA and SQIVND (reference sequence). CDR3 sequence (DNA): TGTGCCAGTAGTATGGACAGTTATAGCAATCAGCCCCAGCATTTT. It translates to CASSMDSYSNQPQHF. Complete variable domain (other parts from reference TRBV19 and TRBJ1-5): DGGITQSPKYLFRKEGQNVTLSCEQNLNHDAMYWYRQDPGQGLRLIYYSQIVNDFQKGDIAEGYSVSREKKESFPLTVTSAQKNPTAFYLCASSMDSYSNQPQHFGDGTRLSIL.